The TCR beta chain described here comes from a study of regulatory T cells in long-lasting Graves disease. Looking at the study overall: Antithyroid drugs had been taken under 3 months by newly diagnosed Graves' patients.

With iRepertoire HTBI primers and Arm-PCR of CDR3 regions, TCR beta libraries were built. MiXCR was run by TCRdb on the multiplex PCR reads, yielding one entry per CDR3 protein. Here the sample spans 350,000 to 500,000 distinct CDR3 sequences, roughly 15% being singletons. General study results and limits: With persistent disease, TRBV28, TRBJ1-2 and TRBJ2-5 were the favored segments.

This clonotype was detected ten times or more. The target antigen is unknown. Time point here: newly diagnosed GD, antithyroid drugs for less than 3 months. TCR sequences were obtained from RNA taken from PBMCs. This CDR3 is 14 amino acids long. Trimming shortened V by 5 bases and J by 2 bases, and 10 bases separated the two germline ends. Germline V gene data show CDR1 as KGHSH and CDR2 as LQKENI. These data also formed part of another study, on T cells in Graves' hyperthyroidism and ophthalmopathy. This second study says: In the first-round RT-PCR of the TCR CDR3, the HTBI primer set was used. Separation of ophthalmopathy from stable hyperthyroidism was achieved by a 13 V-J model.

This sequence originates from a woman in her twenties or thirties with Graves disease. The chain joins TRBV18 to TRBJ1-5; no firm D call. This specimen was peripheral blood mononuclear cells (PBMCs), taken at new diagnosis, from a patient treated with antithyroid drugs. The CDR3 spells CASSSIGGNQPQHF. The CDR3 DNA is TGTGCCAGCTCATCGATCGGGGGCAATCAGCCCCAGCATTTT.